One T cell receptor (beta chain) is described in this entry. V gave up 0 bases and J gave up 4 bases, with 10 bases separating them. This CDR3 contains 15 residues. CDR1 is MNHEY and CDR2 is SVGAGI in the germline V gene. Selected positively for CCR7 and CD45RO-negative, naive CD8 cells excluded terminally differentiated effector memory CD45RA+ cells. The sample belongs to a study of shared clonotypes between healthy human individuals. Repertoires were generated with immunoSEQ multiplex PCR, while TCRdb's copy carries only in-frame clones and drops some. The table shows 750,000 to 1,000,000 clones, with about 91% occurring only once.

The clonotype comes from a man aged 25-40 years in good health. The source material was naive CD8+ T cells sorted from blood. V usage is TRBV6-5 and J usage is TRBJ1-5, with D hard to call. The CDR3 DNA is TGTGCCAGCAGTTACTCAATGGGAACTAATCAGCCCCAGCATTTT. It codes for CASSYSMGTNQPQHF.